The TCR beta chain described here comes from a study of technical replicates of blood from a few donors. The data were produced by immunoSEQ multiplex PCR, yet TCRdb's version contains in-frame clones alone and is incomplete. The table has about 83,000 clones, 92% seen once. The sequencing input was T cells isolated from PBMCs. The sequence was collected from a human donor in good health.

In DNA, the CDR3 is TGTGCCAGCAGTGGGACAGTGCCTTTCCAAGAGACCCAGTACTTC. Residues: CASSGTVPFQETQYF. V is TRBV6-1 and J is TRBJ2-5; weak D call: TRBD1 (6 bases). V lost 4 bases and J lost 1, with 13 bases in between. The germline V gene encodes CDR1 MNHNS and CDR2 SASEGT. The CDR3 loop spans 15 amino acids.